This T cell receptor beta chain was documented in a study of cytomegalovirus exposure and HLA in healthy donors (dated by TCRdb to the late 2010s). About the study as a whole: An earlier analysis of approximately 640 of the donors reported more than 250 Gb of sequence data and some 100 million unique TCR beta sequences from around 200 million T cells. An early release covering 550 to 650 HLA-typed donors comprised approximately 300 gigabases of sequencing data and about 90 million unique TCR sequences. Of the roughly 400 genotyped donors, approximately 81% were placed in the genetic ancestry cluster associated with self-reported Caucasian donors. The study was designed to test whether signatures of past pathogen exposure could be identified by cataloging public T cell receptors. The T cell repertoires of under 700 subjects were profiled by immunosequencing and related to cytomegalovirus serostatus. Along with the approximately 700-subject first cohort, a separate validation cohort of over a hundred different subjects was used. To predict cytomegalovirus infection status, the study combined high-throughput TCR immunosequencing, statistical association of individual TCRs with disease status, and machine learning. To study patterns of TCR occurrence, a later analysis re-analyzed previously published TCR beta repertoires from more than 550 donors and added high-resolution HLA genotyping. In the later analysis, no new phenotypic data were used to find candidate immune exposures; instead, reliance was placed on TCR beta sequences and their occurrence across donors. An earlier analysis of 450 to 750 of the donors used high-throughput TCR beta sequencing to judge whether each TCR beta V gene segment behaved as functional or pseudogenic. Donor age, sex, ethnicity and CMV serostatus were compiled alongside the repertoire data. In a later genetic analysis, genome-wide SNP genotypes for about 65% of the roughly 670 donors were used, and that subset was treated as a discovery cohort. All discovery cohort repertoires had been generated on a single sequencing platform. HLA typing included class I and class II loci at four-digit resolution. The number of typed donors differed by locus: roughly 620-630 for A, B, C, DRB1 and DQB1; about 520 for DQA1; roughly 600 for DPA1; and 400 to 480 for DPB1. Because of strong linkage in the cohort, roughly five DR-DQ haplotypes were treated as single units for association and clustering. On average, about 240,000 unique TCR beta nucleotide sequences were sequenced per donor among 398 genotyped donors of the cohort, with 15% to 20% of those sequences being non-productive.

Results and caveats for the whole study, not just this receptor: In a later analysis, some 17,000 TCR beta sequences were associated with specific HLA alleles at a false discovery rate of 0.05. In a later analysis, the rate of TCR association differed among HLA loci, with DRB1 alleles having the most associated TCRs and HLA-C alleles having the fewest. In a later analysis, HLA-associated TCR beta chains were found to be more clonally expanded and to have lower generation probabilities than equally common non-associated chains. Presence/absence analyses assumed roughly uniform sequencing depth across donors, an assumption that may not hold. According to a later analysis, parvovirus B19, influenza, CMV and Epstein-Barr virus appeared linked to several top co-occurrence clusters. Some IMGT-functional V segments, including TRBV6-2 and TRBV6-3, could not be told apart with the 87-base-pair reads, so those segments were excluded. The study listed 164 TCR beta chains as associated with cytomegalovirus. The authors suggested that the approach could potentially be generalized to other disease states and immunological phenotypes. Because some donors lacked HLA typing at each locus, the association tests relied only on the typed subset. In an earlier analysis of 587 of the donors, most TCR beta V segments appeared in productive rearrangements about 87% or about 30% of the time, broadly matching IMGT annotations. The only immune exposure information available for the cohort was CMV serostatus. Three of the identified cytomegalovirus-associated TCR beta chains were confirmed in vitro to be specific for cytomegalovirus antigens. The classifier was reported to diagnose cytomegalovirus status with high specificity and sensitivity in both the original cohort and the validation cohort. According to a later analysis, most CMV-associated TCR beta chains appeared to be HLA-restricted, and the HLA associations seemed to be driven largely by CMV exposure. While some public TCRs were present in many individuals, most TCR sequences turned up only very rarely across donors. V-gene and J-gene trimming of TCR beta chains was associated with a missense DCLRE1C variant in a later genetic analysis, and the association was replicated in an independent cohort. Strong co-occurrence of HLA alleles, especially DR and DQ, made assigning TCR associations to individual alleles difficult. A group of highly shared sequence variants was considered likely to be a technical artifact of the sequencing pipeline. In this cohort, only TCR beta chains were sequenced, and detectable features were limited by the absence of alpha or paired-chain data. Correlated functional status among segregating V segments might be attributable to linkage disequilibrium, but an unknown experimental factor could not be ruled out. Compared with the roughly 670-donor mean, donors in an Asian-associated ancestry cluster had fewer N-insertions in productive TCRs, according to a later genetic analysis. A further reported finding was that TCR beta sequences accurately predicted the HLA-A and HLA-B alleles for most subjects in the first cohort. Because counts were too low, some 17 rarely observed V segments, including chromosome 9 orphons, were left out of the earlier analysis of about 620 of the donors.

The cohort comprised 670 or so healthy bone marrow donors. Cohort members were all nominally healthy when sampled, although unrecorded immune exposures were likely present. The donor was CMV seropositive and belonged to the group of a few hundred seropositive cohort members. Every donor gave a peripheral blood sample, and the peripheral blood mononuclear cells from that sample were used for TCR beta sequencing. The Qiagen DNeasy Blood Extraction Kit was used to extract genomic DNA from the blood cell samples. The library was made by the immunoSEQ multiplex PCR assay. For the multiplex PCR, a mixture combining 60 forward primers for TCR Vbeta segments and 13 reverse primers for TCR Jbeta segments was used. The CDR3 region of rearranged TCR beta genes was amplified from genomic DNA by a multiplex PCR assay. Amplified TCR beta libraries were sequenced as 87-base-pair reads on the Illumina HiSeq System. The study's processing was this. A later analysis tallied 80 million to 95 million unique TCR beta chains across the roughly 610 repertoires, and roughly 11 million of those chains were shared by two or more donors. A nearest-neighbor algorithm error-corrected the raw reads and collapsed the reads into unique sequences, merging closely related sequences to remove PCR and sequencing errors. V, D and J gene segments were assigned by aligning CDR3 sequences to IMGT reference sequences. For a sequence to be retained, a match of at least six nucleotides was required to both a V gene segment and a J gene segment. A rearrangement was called productive if the CDR3 had no stop codons and remained in frame with V and J, and every other rearrangement was called non-productive. Following IMGT convention, CDR3 was defined as the stretch from the second conserved V-encoded cysteine to the conserved J-encoded phenylalanine. Sequences without an unambiguous match to a single V gene segment were excluded from the earlier analysis of approximately 560 of the donors. In an earlier analysis of approximately 550 of the donors, V segments were called functional above 56.7% productive rearrangements and were called segregating when the between-donor standard deviation exceeded 5%. A statistical classification framework was developed to diagnose cytomegalovirus status using the catalog of TCR beta chain sequences. In a later analysis, V and J genes were assigned by comparing TCR nucleotide sequences against IMGT/GENE-DB human TR gene sequences. A later analysis assigned CDR3 sequences and most-parsimonious VDJ recombination scenarios with the TCRdist pipeline. In a later analysis, every TCR beta chain was defined by the combination of its CDR3 amino acid sequence and its V-gene family, and reads without a unique V-gene family were dropped. To address suspected cross-contamination and a sequencing artifact, a later analysis removed 450 to 700 highly shared, low-generation-probability nucleotide sequences. For each public chain, a later analysis derived a clonal expansion index from normalized ranks of inferred template counts within each repertoire. In a later analysis, generation probabilities were computed using a VDJ recombination model fitted to out-of-frame rearrangements, and the results were checked against IGoR. In a later analysis, TCR-TCR, TCR-HLA and TCR-CMV co-occurrence was scored with hypergeometric tests, and a repertoire-size bias correction was applied to TCR pairs. To estimate false discovery rates, a later analysis permuted the HLA or CMV assignments 20 times. A later analysis grouped co-occurring TCRs with DBSCAN, adding TCRdist sequence similarity when clustering within HLA-allele-positive subsets. Repertoires with fewer than 30,000 or more than 120,000 public chains, plus five repertoires with anomalous nucleotide sharing, were excluded from co-occurrence clustering. TCRdb's version of the immuneACCESS table is confined to in-frame rearrangements and falls short of the full clone set. An unresolved V gene accounts for under half of the shortfall where checked; the remainder is of unknown origin. V, J and clone size were drawn from that table, and D and trimming were deduced from the DNA. The sample has about 110,000 clones on record, about 83% of them singletons. The ten largest clones add up to around 5% of the sample.

Looking up the germline V gene (reference sequence) yields CDR1 GTSNPN and CDR2 SVGIG. V drops 0 bases and J drops 0 bases, leaving 6 bases in between. The CDR3 measures 14 amino acids from cysteine to phenylalanine. CDR3 DNA is the only sequence kept; it has 42 bases, read in frame from the first base. Details on this clone: The clone's antigen remains unknown. No base quality values were provided; no much bigger clone lies one nucleotide off.

Sequenced material: PBMCs. The V and J genes are TRBV30 and TRBJ1-3; the D gene remains uncertain. The source of this sequence is a female donor in good health and CMV-seropositive. The CDR3 corresponds to CAWSVSHSGNTIYF. DNA sequence: TGTGCCTGGAGTGTGTCCCACTCTGGAAACACCATATATTTT.